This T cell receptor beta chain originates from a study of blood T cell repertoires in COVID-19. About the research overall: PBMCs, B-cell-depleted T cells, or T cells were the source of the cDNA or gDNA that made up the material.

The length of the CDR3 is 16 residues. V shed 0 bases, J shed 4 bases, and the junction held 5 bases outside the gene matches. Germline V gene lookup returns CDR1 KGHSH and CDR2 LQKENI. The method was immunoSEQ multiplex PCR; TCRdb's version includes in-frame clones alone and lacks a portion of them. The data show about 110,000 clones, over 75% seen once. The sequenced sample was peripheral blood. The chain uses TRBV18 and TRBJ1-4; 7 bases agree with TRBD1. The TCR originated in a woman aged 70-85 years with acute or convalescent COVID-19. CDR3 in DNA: TGTGCCAGCTCACCACCGGGGACAGTGGGTAATGAAAAACTGTTTTTT. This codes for CASSPPGTVGNEKLFF.